Presented here are 12 T cell receptor beta chains from one specimen sequenced in a study of T-cell memory formation after mild COVID-19. TCRdb used MiXCR to reprocess the 5' RACE reads, holding one entry per CDR3 protein. The table includes around 300,000 distinct CDR3 sequences, roughly 19% detected once. The sample was PBMCs or a T cell subset sorted from them (not recorded which). The receptors derive from a man aged 18 to 29 who had mild COVID-19 (a few samples of this study predate the infection). Cell type and time point are not known.

This sequence joins TRBV20-1 and TRBJ2-5; the D is unclear. Germline V gene sequence: CDR1 DFQATT, CDR2 SNEGSKA (reference sequence). The CDR3 totals 15 residues. The V end was cut by 2 bases, the J end by 3 bases, with 16 bases between. The CDR3 reads CSARTVQTQKETQYF. In DNA form, the CDR3 reads TGCAGTGCTAGAACGGTACAAACGCAAAAAGAGACCCAGTACTTC.

This clonotype was counted ten times or more. The chain is built from TRBV9 and TRBJ2-3; TRBD2 agrees at 8 bases. V trimming: 4 bases; J trimming: 7 bases; junction bases outside the gene matches: 2. Germline-derived CDR1 and CDR2 are SGDLS and YYNGEE. CDR3 size: 12 residues. DNA of the CDR3: TGTGCCAGCAGCTCGGGAGGGAATACGCAGTATTTT. This encodes CASSSGGNTQYF. Together with reference TRBV9 and TRBJ2-3, the CDR3 gives the full variable domain: DSGVTQTPKHLITATGQRVTLRCSPRSGDLSVYWYQQSLDQGLQFLIQYYNGEERAKGNILERFSAQQFPDLHSELNLSSLELGDSALYFCASSSGGNTQYFGPGTRLTVL.

This clonotype has a count of ten or more. DNA for the CDR3: TGTGCCAGCAGCTTGGGACAGGGGTCTCTCGAGGCCCAGCATTTT. This gives the protein CASSLGQGSLEAQHF. The chain employs TRBV7-8 and TRBJ1-5; TRBD1 matches at 10 bases. V lost 3 bases to trimming and J lost 11 bases; unmatched junction nucleotides: 10. This CDR3 region has 15 residues. Per the germline V gene, CDR1 is SGHVS and CDR2 is FQNEAQ.

This clonotype was detected ten times or more. The CDR3 sequence is CASSFLGREQFF. DNA for the CDR3: TGTGCCAGCAGCTTCCTAGGAAGGGAGCAGTTCTTC. The chain links TRBV7-2 to TRBJ2-1; D is ambiguous. V lost 3 bases, J lost 10 bases, and 10 bases lay in between. There are 12 residues in the CDR3. Germline lookup yields CDR1 SGHTA and CDR2 FQGNSA.

CDR3 protein: CASSGEGGAYEQYF. CDR3 DNA sequence: TGTGCCAGCAGCGGGGAAGGGGGCGCTTACGAGCAGTACTTC. This rearrangement joins TRBV9 to TRBJ2-7; 7 bases are shared with TRBD1. Per germline, CDR1 SGDLS and CDR2 YYNGEE. V shed 3 bases, J shed 4 bases, and the junction held 7 bases outside the gene matches. The CDR3 has 14 residues.

This clonotype was counted between two and nine times. This rearrangement joins TRBV27 to TRBJ1-5; D is unclear. Germline lookup yields CDR1 MNHEY and CDR2 SMNVEV (reference sequence). The CDR3 sequence is 13 residues long. V lost 2 bases, J lost 6 bases, and 8 bases lay in between. CDR3 region: CASSLRTSQPQHF. In nucleotides, the CDR3 is TGTGCCAGCAGTTTAAGGACCAGTCAGCCCCAGCATTTT.

The chain links TRBV4-1 to TRBJ2-7; TRBD2 might be the D (5 bases). This CDR3 region has 13 residues. In germline, CDR1 is MGHRA, CDR2 YSYEKL. V lost 3 bases to trimming and J lost 7 bases, with 13 bases between them. CDR3 sequence: CASSHRRMGEQYV. The CDR3 DNA reads as TGCGCCAGCAGCCATAGGAGGATGGGAGAGCAGTACGTC.

The CDR3 region has the DNA TGTGCCACTTCAACAGGGGATACGCAGTATTTT. It yields the protein CATSTGDTQYF. The chain uses TRBV24-1 and TRBJ2-3, with D possibly matching TRBD1 (6 bases). The CDR3 runs to 11 residues. CDR1 is KGHDR, CDR2 SFDVKD, per germline. V was cut by 10 bases and J by 6 bases, with 10 bases left in between.

This chain uses TRBV4-1 with TRBJ1-1, with D tentatively TRBD1 (6 bases). Germline CDR1 reads MGHRA; CDR2 reads YSYEKL. The CDR3 is 15 residues long. Trimming cost V 0 bases and J 4 bases, with 12 bases left between them. CDR3 loop: CASSQDAGAGTEAFF. In DNA, the CDR3 is TGCGCCAGCAGCCAAGATGCGGGGGCTGGCACTGAAGCTTTCTTT.

Only a few counts were recorded for this clonotype. The V gene is TRBV10-3, the J gene TRBJ2-7; the D gene is possibly TRBD1 (5 bases). The CDR3 covers 12 residues. Germline CDR1 is ENHRY and CDR2 is SYGVKD. Trimming pared 1 base from V and 5 bases from J, leaving 6 bases between. Here the CDR3 reads CAISELGDEQYF. CDR3 nucleotide sequence: TGTGCCATCAGTGAGTTAGGGGACGAGCAGTACTTC.

The DNA of the CDR3 is TGTGCCAGCAGCCCCCATAGCGACTATGGCTACACCTTC. As protein: CASSPHSDYGYTF. The rearrangement links TRBV7-2 to TRBJ1-2; D is uncertain. The CDR3 covers 13 residues. V lost 5 bases, J lost 3 bases, and 10 bases lay in between. Germline CDR1 SGHTA, CDR2 FQGNSA.

This chain links TRBV2 with TRBJ2-1, with 8 nucleotides matching TRBD1. Trimming took 3 bases from V and 0 from J; bases not matched to a gene: 1. Germline V gives CDR1 SNHLY, CDR2 FYNNEI. CDR3 length: 15 residues. CDR3 coding DNA: TGTGCCAGCAGTGACAGGGGGCTCTCCTACAATGAGCAGTTCTTC. It codes for CASSDRGLSYNEQFF. The whole variable domain, remainder taken from reference TRBV2 and TRBJ2-1, is EPEVTQTPSHQVTQMGQEVILRCVPISNHLYFYWYRQILGQKVEFLVSFYNNEISEKSEIFDDQFSVERPDGSNFTLKIRSTKLEDSAMYFCASSDRGLSYNEQFFGPGTRLTVL.